This passage covers 6 T cell receptor beta chains from one sample sequenced in a study of long-term antiretroviral therapy in people with HIV. The authors ran the immunoSEQ assay, v3.0, at survey level. Sequenced by immunoSEQ multiplex PCR; TCRdb stores in-frame clones only, minus some. The sample holds some 14,000 clones, 76% seen once. Sequences were derived from unsorted PBMCs, sampled 3.1 years after starting antiretroviral therapy. The receptor set was obtained from a man in his forties with HIV.

V gene TRBV5-6 combines with J gene TRBJ2-7, with 9 bases that match TRBD1. V was clipped by 3 bases and J by 4 bases; unmatched bases: 17. Germline V CDR1 and CDR2: SGHDT, YYEEEE. CDR3 size: 18 residues. The CDR3 here is CASSSPGQGDEGRYEQYF. The CDR3 nucleotides read TGTGCCAGCAGCTCACCGGGACAGGGAGACGAGGGAAGATACGAGCAGTACTTC.

The chain employs TRBV5-5 and TRBJ2-3; no reliable D call. Trimming left V 0 bases short and J 0 bases short, with 8 bases between. This CDR3 contains 15 residues. Germline values: CDR1 SGHKS, CDR2 YYEKEE (reference sequence). Here the CDR3 reads CASSLGHSSTDTQYF. The DNA of the CDR3 is TGTGCCAGCAGCTTGGGACATTCTAGCACAGATACGCAGTATTTT.

The chain carries TRBV6-6 and TRBJ1-6, with D possibly TRBD1 on 6 matching bases. This CDR3 spans 16 amino acids. With 7 bases removed from V and 9 bases from J, the gap between germline ends came to 22 bases. Per the germline V gene, CDR1 is MNHNY and CDR2 is SVGAGI (reference sequence). This CDR3 reads CASTVTPGGGGSPLHF. The CDR3 bases are TGTGCCAGCACCGTCACCCCGGGAGGGGGGGGTTCACCCCTCCACTTT.

A note on this clone: The same CDR3 arises from other DNA sequences in this sample as well. V and J are TRBV7-9 and TRBJ2-7, with D maybe TRBD1 (5 bases). The CDR3 has 12 residues. Trimming took 2 bases from V and 6 from J, leaving 8 bases between them. The germline V gene has CDR1 SEHNR and CDR2 FQNEAQ (reference sequence). CDR3 nucleotide sequence: TGTGCCAGCAGCTTAACGCAGGGCGAGCAGTACTTC. Protein sequence: CASSLTQGEQYF. Using reference TRBV7-9 and TRBJ2-7 for the parts outside the CDR3, the full variable domain is DTGVSQNPRHKITKRGQNVTFRCDPISEHNRLYWYRQTLGQGPEFLTYFQNEAQLEKSRLLSDRFSAERPKGSFSTLEIQRTEQGDSAMYLCASSLTQGEQYFGPGTRLTVT.

The chain joins TRBV9 to TRBJ2-1; 10 bases agree with TRBD2. The CDR3 has 15 amino acids. Germline CDR1 is SGDLS and CDR2 is YYNGEE. Unmatched junction bases numbered 4, after V lost 0 bases and J lost 7 bases. CDR3 in DNA: TGTGCCAGCAGCGTAGGAGCGGGAGGGTCTAATGAGCAGTTCTTC. Its protein product is CASSVGAGGSNEQFF.

This sequence joins TRBV7-9 and TRBJ1-2, with TRBD1 identical over 7 bases. The CDR3 sequence is 17 residues long. The V segment lost 2 bases and the J segment 0 bases; nucleotides outside the gene matches: 9. Germline CDR1 reads SEHNR; CDR2 reads FQNEAQ (reference sequence). Here the CDR3 DNA reads TGTGCCAGCAGCTTACCCCTGGGAGGGGGCCCTAACTATGGCTACACCTTC. Translating gives CASSLPLGGGPNYGYTF. The whole variable domain, filled in from reference TRBV7-9 and TRBJ1-2, reads DTGVSQNPRHKITKRGQNVTFRCDPISEHNRLYWYRQTLGQGPEFLTYFQNEAQLEKSRLLSDRFSAERPKGSFSTLEIQRTEQGDSAMYLCASSLPLGGGPNYGYTFGSGTRLTVV.